The 2 T cell receptor beta chains below come from one sample, sequenced in a study of shared clonotypes between healthy human individuals (dated by TCRdb to 2020 to 2022). Libraries came from the immunoSEQ multiplex PCR assay. In its TCRdb copy, this immuneACCESS table keeps in-frame sequences only and misses some clones. Where compared with another copy, unresolved V genes explain less than half of these, and the others have no known cause. The sample profile shows about 1.9 million clones; just under 95% of them were found once. The ten largest clones represent around 1.8% of the sample. CD8 naive samples were obtained by positive selection for CCR7 among CD45RO-negative cells, yielding a CD45RA+CCR7+ population from which TemRA cells were excluded. Sequencing used naive CD8+ T cells from PBMCs. In light of the paper, this sample's cell subset or site label describes: CD45RA+CCR7+. These receptors came from a man in his late teens or twenties in good health. Some clones in this sample may be carry-over from other donors' samples.

This chain uses TRBV5-4 with TRBJ2-7, with TRBD1 as a possible D gene (5 bases). CDR3 length: 13 residues. V was shortened by 1 base and J by 6 bases, with 11 bases between the two germline ends. CDR1 SGHNT and CDR2 YYREEE come from the germline V gene (reference sequence). CDR3 nucleotide sequence: TGTGCCAGCAGCTTGTCAAGGGGCGGCGAGCAGTACTTC. This encodes CASSLSRGGEQYF.

The chain links TRBV29-1 to TRBJ1-2; the D is unclear. There are 13 residues in the CDR3. The V gene lost 4 bases and the J gene lost 0 bases, with 9 bases spanning the gap. Germline-derived CDR1 and CDR2 are SQVTM and ANQGSEA. The CDR3 protein is CSVGGGTNYGYTF. The CDR3 region has the DNA TGCAGCGTTGGTGGAGGAACTAACTATGGCTACACCTTC.